This is a list of T cell receptor beta chains from one sample in a study of blood T cell repertoires in COVID-19. TCRdb's table, derived via immunoSEQ multiplex PCR, lists solely in-frame clones and lacks some. The sample lists about 98,000 clones; roughly 80% were seen once. The specimen was peripheral blood. The receptors originated from a woman of 80 years or more with acute or convalescent COVID-19. Each CDR3 is given with its conserved first and last residue. The D gene is left open where the match is weak. The size of a clone is reported for some rows only, either as once, few or many, or as a class for expanded clones.

. TRBJ1-5 TRBV5-5 TRBD1 15 CASSQQGFNNQPQHF TGTGCCAGCAGCCAACAGGGGTTTAACAATCAGCCCCAGCATTTT
. TRBJ2-5 TRBV19 . 14 CASSRGAIEETQYF TGTGCCAGTAGTCGGGGGGCCATCGAAGAGACCCAGTACTTC
. TRBJ2-7 TRBV18 TRBD1 16 CASSPTRGTGVYEQYF TGTGCCAGCTCACCAACGAGAGGGACAGGGGTGTACGAGCAGTACTTC
. TRBJ2-5 TRBV6-5 TRBD1 15 CASRGQASKGETQYF TGTGCCAGCAGGGGACAGGCCTCAAAGGGGGAGACCCAGTACTTC
. TRBJ1-6 TRBV5-5 TRBD1 16 CASSFSPRDRISGIHF TGTGCCAGCAGTTTCAGTCCTAGGGACAGGATTTCAGGTATCCACTTT
. TRBJ2-5 TRBV7-7 . 13 CASSTQGSETQYF TGTGCCAGCAGCACACAGGGTTCAGAGACCCAGTACTTC
. TRBJ1-5 TRBV19 . 15 CASKPGEGDRQPQHF TGTGCCAGTAAGCCTGGGGAGGGAGACCGACAGCCCCAGCATTTT
. TRBJ1-5 TRBV19 TRBD1 18 CASSERRWTGGSNQPQHF TGTGCCAGTAGTGAGCGTAGGTGGACAGGGGGTAGCAATCAGCCCCAGCATTTT
. TRBJ2-2 TRBV24-1 . 15 CATSKAGQNTGELFF TGTGCCACCAGCAAGGCGGGCCAGAACACCGGGGAGCTGTTTTTT
few TRBJ1-2 TRBV7-9 . 16 CASSLSSLRRNYGYTF TGTGCCAGCAGCTTAAGTAGCCTCAGGAGGAACTATGGCTACACCTTC
. TRBJ1-1 TRBV5-6 TRBD1 14 CASSRGQQGTEAFF TGTGCCAGCAGCAGGGGACAGCAGGGCACTGAAGCTTTCTTT
. TRBJ2-5 TRBV6-2/TRBV6-3 TRBD1 19 CASSYSIGQGPQYQETQYF TGTGCCAGCAGTTACTCGATAGGACAGGGACCACAGTACCAAGAGACCCAGTACTTC
. TRBJ1-1 TRBV6-6 . 15 CASSYAAGPNTEAFF TGTGCCAGCAGTTACGCAGCAGGTCCGAACACTGAAGCTTTCTTT
once TRBJ2-2 TRBV19 TRBD2 15 CASRLAGANTGELFF TGTGCCAGTAGACTAGCGGGGGCGAACACCGGGGAGCTGTTTTTT
. TRBJ2-2 TRBV7-6 . 15 CASSLVGVNTGELFF TGTGCCAGCAGCTTAGTAGGGGTGAACACCGGGGAGCTGTTTTTT
. TRBJ1-1 TRBV10-3 . 13 CAISDGANTEAFF TGTGCCATCAGTGATGGAGCGAACACTGAAGCTTTCTTT
. TRBJ1-4 TRBV19 TRBD1 16 CASSPGQGVKNEKLFF TGTGCCAGTAGCCCGGGACAGGGGGTCAAAAATGAAAAACTGTTTTTT
. TRBJ1-4 TRBV28 TRBD1 17 CASSLVGGGQGGEKLFF TGTGCCAGCAGTTTAGTGGGGGGAGGACAGGGCGGTGAAAAACTGTTTTTT
. TRBJ1-5 TRBV3-1/TRBV3-2 . 16 CASSPQGSRYNQPQHF TGTGCCAGCAGCCCACAGGGAAGTCGCTACAATCAGCCCCAGCATTTT
. TRBJ2-3 TRBV7-9 TRBD1 16 CASSSQGTTSTDTQYF TGTGCCAGCAGCTCACAGGGGACGACTAGCACAGATACGCAGTATTTT
. TRBJ2-3 TRBV6-5 . 14 CATHMGGPTDTQYF TGTGCCACCCATATGGGGGGGCCCACAGATACGCAGTATTTT
. TRBJ1-4 TRBV6-5 . 15 CASSYSTGSNEKLFF TGTGCCAGCAGTTACTCAACAGGGAGTAATGAAAAACTGTTTTTT
few TRBJ1-1 TRBV19 . 15 CASSIITGRNTEAFF TGTGCCAGTAGTATCATTACAGGGCGGAACACTGAAGCTTTCTTT
. TRBJ1-6 TRBV7-2 . 14 CASSYQANNSPLHF TGTGCCAGCAGCTACCAGGCGAACAATTCACCCCTCCACTTT
few TRBJ2-3 TRBV5-1 TRBD2 16 CASSPTASGGADTQYF TGCGCCAGCAGCCCGACGGCTAGCGGGGGGGCAGATACGCAGTATTTT
. TRBJ2-2 TRBV6-1 . 14 CASSEYEGPGELFF TGTGCCAGCAGTGAATACGAGGGCCCCGGGGAGCTGTTTTTT
. TRBJ2-4 TRBV3-1/TRBV3-2 . 14 CASSQGGVGNIQYF TGTGCCAGCAGCCAAGGGGGGGTCGGGAACATTCAGTACTTC
. TRBJ2-3 TRBV2 TRBD1 14 CASSERGRTDTQYF TGTGCCAGCAGTGAGAGGGGGCGCACAGATACGCAGTATTTT
. TRBJ2-1 TRBV29-1 . 11 CSVELYNEQFF TGCAGCGTTGAATTATACAATGAGCAGTTCTTC
. TRBJ1-1 TRBV18 . 15 CASSPVGGRAPEAFF TGTGCCAGCTCACCAGTGGGGGGAAGGGCACCTGAAGCTTTCTTT